The 15 T cell receptor beta chains below were found in one sample sequenced in a study of read filtering for tumor transcriptome and immune sequencing. This library used 300 to 500 ng RNA and molecular barcoded adaptors spanning alpha/delta and beta/gamma chains. TCRdb re-derived calls from the reads in MiXCR, one entry per CDR3 protein. This table holds under 40,000 distinct CDR3 sequences, 14% found once. The sample taken for sequencing was a population of CD138-negative cells sorted from bone marrow. These receptor sequences come from a donor aged 40 or over with multiple myeloma.

With respect to this clonotype: Germline and junction disagree at one end, which may indicate a read error. This chain connects TRBV7-7 to TRBJ2-5; the D call may be TRBD1 or TRBD2 (6 bases each). Germline V gene sequence: CDR1 SSHAT, CDR2 FNYEAQ (reference sequence). This CDR3 is built from 16 residues. CDR3 sequence (DNA): TGTGCTAGCAGCTTAGGGGTTATGGGGGGCTCGGAGACCCAGTACTTC. This codes for CASSLGVMGGSETQYF.

The chain carries TRBV6-2 or TRBV6-3 and TRBJ2-5; 8 positions match TRBD2. Germline V gives CDR1 MNHEY, CDR2 SVGEGT. V shed 6 bases, J shed 0 bases, and the junction held 18 bases outside the gene matches. This CDR3 spans 19 amino acids. The CDR3 sequence: CASSLRGGGLVRYQETQYF. The CDR3, as DNA: TGTGCCAGCAGCCTAAGGGGCGGGGGGCTCGTTCGATACCAAGAGACCCAGTACTTC.

This clonotype was detected ten times or more. The J gene is TRBJ2-1, the V gene TRBV12-3 or TRBV12-4; the D gene is possibly TRBD1 (5 bases). V lost 4 bases, J lost 15 bases, and 22 bases lay in between. The CDR3 spans 14 residues. CDR3: CASSSTGDSFRRFF. CDR3 sequence (DNA): TGTGCCAGCAGTTCCACAGGTGACTCCTTTCGTCGGTTCTTC.

This clonotype was counted many times. The J gene is TRBJ2-5, the V gene TRBV20-1; 11 bases agree with TRBD2. J was trimmed by 4 bases and V by 1 base; bases with no gene match: 2. Looked up from germline, CDR1 is DFQATT and CDR2 is SNEGSKA (reference sequence). CDR3 length equals 14 residues. This chain's CDR3 is CSARASGGRETQYF. CDR3 in DNA: TGCAGTGCTAGAGCTAGCGGGGGGAGAGAGACCCAGTACTTC.

As for this clonotype: The junction and the germline gene differ at one end; a read error may be behind it. This chain links TRBV3-1 with TRBJ1-1, with D possibly being TRBD1 (5 bases). CDR1 LGHDT and CDR2 YNNKEL come from the germline V gene (reference sequence). The CDR3 has 16 amino acids. CDR3 sequence (DNA): TGTGCCACCAGCCAGGGAGGAGGAGGACGGGGCACTGTAGCTTTCTTT. It is translated as CATSQGGGGRGTVAFF.

This clonotype was picked up a small number of times. Since a much larger clone is just one base distant, this may be a read error. The chain uses TRBV18 and TRBJ2-7; maybe TRBD2 (6 bases). Germline loops: CDR1 KGHSH, CDR2 LQKENI. The CDR3 length is 15 residues. The CDR3 sequence is CASSPFGGRTYGQYF. The CDR3 region has the DNA TGTGCCAGCTCACCATTCGGGGGTAGGACCTACGGGCAGTACTTC.

This clonotype was found many times. The chain links TRBV5-1 to TRBJ1-1; D possibly corresponds to TRBD1 (6 bases). The ends were cut back, 3 bases at V and 4 bases at J, with 10 bases in the middle. Germline CDR1 and CDR2: SGHRS and YFSETQ. The CDR3 length is 13 residues. This CDR3 reads CASSSGQSTEAFF. The CDR3 DNA reads as TGCGCCAGCAGCTCCGGACAGAGCACTGAAGCTTTCTTT.

At least ten counts were recorded for this clonotype. The V gene is TRBV3-1, the J gene TRBJ2-1; 8 bases fit TRBD1. This CDR3 is 17 amino acids long. Germline trimming cut 0 bases from V and 5 bases from J; bases unmatched to any gene: 9. Germline V gives CDR1 LGHDT, CDR2 YNNKEL (reference sequence). CDR3 in amino acids: CASSQELNRGFNNEQFF. The CDR3 coding sequence is TGTGCCAGCAGCCAAGAACTTAACAGGGGGTTTAACAATGAGCAGTTCTTC.

There are many counts of this clonotype. The chain employs TRBV5-1 and TRBJ2-3; D perhaps matches TRBD2 (6 bases). From germline, CDR1 is SGHRS and CDR2 YFSETQ. Trimming removed 4 bases at V and 3 bases at J, with 15 bases between. CDR3 size: 15 residues. The CDR3 nucleotides are TGCGCCAGCAGCGCAGACCGCCGGGGGACAGATACGCAGTATTTT. This gives the protein CASSADRRGTDTQYF.

A word on this clonotype: The junction does not match germline at one end; this may be a read error. The rearrangement uses TRBV6-5 and TRBJ1-1; D is undetermined. This CDR3 region has 15 residues. Per germline, CDR1 MNHEY and CDR2 SVGAGI. The CDR3 region is CASSRFQRMNTEASF. In DNA form, the CDR3 reads TGTGCCAGCAGCAGATTTCAACGAATGAACACTGAAGCTTCCTTT.

This clonotype is labeled medium-sized. The gene calls are TRBV7-2 and TRBJ2-1; TRBD2 aligns across 7 bases. This CDR3 region has 14 residues. Germline-derived CDR1 and CDR2 are SGHTA and FQGNSA. V lost 4 bases and J lost 0; bases outside the gene matches: 0. CDR3 residues: CASSSSGSYNEQFF. The CDR3 nucleotides read TGTGCCAGCAGCTCTAGCGGCTCCTACAATGAGCAGTTCTTC.

This clonotype has at least ten counts. The CDR3 DNA follows: TGTGCCAGCGGGGCCAGCCGCTACAATGAGCAGTTCTTC. It is translated as CASGASRYNEQFF. The chain links TRBV6-5 to TRBJ2-1; TRBD1 might be the D (5 bases). The CDR3 has 13 residues. Germline V CDR1 and CDR2: MNHEY, SVGAGI. V was pared by 8 bases and J by 3 bases, with 11 bases between.

This clonotype came up many times. This rearrangement joins TRBV7-9 to TRBJ1-5; D perhaps matches TRBD1 (6 bases). Germline V gene sequence: CDR1 SEHNR, CDR2 FQNEAQ (reference sequence). The CDR3 length is 14 residues. The ends were cut back, 4 bases at V and 5 bases at J, with 12 bases in the middle. CDR3 nucleotides: TGTGCCAGCAGCTCCGACCAGGGGTATCAGCCCCAGCATTTT. Amino acid sequence: CASSSDQGYQPQHF.

This clonotype was detected a few times. The chain is built from TRBV7-9 and TRBJ2-7, with D possibly matching TRBD2 (7 bases). This CDR3 contains 15 residues. V was shortened by 5 bases and J by 4 bases, with 18 bases between the two germline ends. CDR1 SEHNR and CDR2 FQNEAQ come from the germline V gene (reference sequence). CDR3 in DNA: TGTGCCAGCAGCCCCCAAGGGGGAGGGTTGTACGAGCAGTACTTC. It translates to CASSPQGGGLYEQYF.

This clonotype was found many times. V and J are TRBV29-1 and TRBJ2-2; D gene ambiguous. Germline CDR1 SQVTM, CDR2 ANQGSEA. V was trimmed by 0 bases and J by 0 bases, leaving 8 bases between them. The CDR3 length is 15 residues. In DNA, the CDR3 is TGCAGCGTTGAAGATGAGCAGTCGAACACCGGGGAGCTGTTTTTT. It yields the protein CSVEDEQSNTGELFF.